This T cell receptor beta chain was recovered during a study of prognosis after radiotherapy for stage I lung cancer. Study-level findings and limits: Once stereotactic body radiation therapy had been given, unique TCR clone counts fell, with a median of approximately 10,000 versus 7,000.

From genomic DNA, two-round multiplex PCR was used to amplify TCR beta CDR3. Round one of PCR was performed, and it used primers specific to each TRBV and TRBJ gene. Universal primers were used in the second PCR round. TCRdb used MiXCR to reprocess the multiplex PCR reads, holding one entry per CDR3 protein. The table has about 25,000 distinct CDR3 sequences, under 40% seen once. Deletions cut 7 bases from V and 4 bases from J, with 17 bases between. Germline V gene data show CDR1 as SGHRS and CDR2 as YFSETQ. This CDR3 has 15 amino acids. Peripheral blood, in approximately 5.7-milliliter volumes, was drawn at each of two time points. About this clonotype: Its antigen is currently unknown.

Material: PBMCs, obtained before or after stereotactic body radiation therapy (not recorded which). This chain links TRBV5-1 with TRBJ2-2; D not resolved. This clonotype was sampled from a donor at least 50 years old with non-small cell lung cancer. The CDR3 sequence: CASSPNSGVTGELFF. The CDR3 DNA sequence: TGCGCCAGCTCCCCGAACTCCGGAGTCACCGGGGAGCTGTTTTTT.